Each of the 15 T cell receptor beta chains below was sequenced from the same sample in a study of shared clonotypes between healthy human individuals. TCRdb's copy holds only in-frame clones and misses some; the assay was immunoSEQ multiplex PCR. The sample consists of 1.5 million to 2.5 million clones, about 95% of them appearing once. Naive CD8 cells comprised CD45RO-negative, CCR7-positively selected cells, excluding terminally differentiated effector memory CD45RA+ cells. Sequenced input: naive CD8+ T cells sorted from blood. These receptor sequences come from a man between 18 and 35 years old in good health.

The V call is TRBV18, the J call TRBJ1-1; D call uncertain. Trimming took off 6 bases at V and 3 bases at J, with 14 bases between the two ends. There are 14 residues in the CDR3. Germline values: CDR1 KGHSH, CDR2 LQKENI. CDR3 nucleotide sequence: TGTGCCAGCTCTCCGGGCCCGTGGGACACTGAAGCTTTCTTT. This sequence encodes CASSPGPWDTEAFF.

The chain employs TRBV13 and TRBJ2-5; D might be TRBD2 (7 bases). The CDR3 loop spans 15 amino acids. V was shortened by 5 bases and J by 2 bases, with 15 bases between the two germline ends. The germline CDR1 and CDR2 sequences are PRHDT and FYEKMQ (reference sequence). CDR3 region: CASSPAGAIQETQYF. For the CDR3, the DNA is TGTGCCAGCAGCCCGGCGGGGGCAATTCAAGAGACCCAGTACTTC.

The rearrangement uses TRBV15 and TRBJ2-2, with no clear D. Germline V gives CDR1 LNHNV, CDR2 YYDKDF (reference sequence). V was clipped by 4 bases and J by 2 bases, with 8 bases between them. The CDR3 loop spans 14 amino acids. The CDR3 bases are TGTGCCACCAGCAATCTGGGTAACACCGGGGAGCTGTTTTTT. It translates to CATSNLGNTGELFF. Based on the CDR3 plus reference TRBV15 and TRBJ2-2, the full variable domain is DAMVIQNPRYQVTQFGKPVTLSCSQTLNHNVMYWYQQKSSQAPKLLFHYYDKDFNNEADTPDNFQSRRPNTSFCFLDIRSPGLGDTAMYLCATSNLGNTGELFFGEGSRLTVL.

The genes are TRBV10-3 and TRBJ2-7, with D perhaps being TRBD1 or TRBD2 (5 bases each). Germline-derived CDR1 and CDR2 are ENHRY and SYGVKD. CDR3 length: 11 residues. V lost 7 bases, J lost 3 bases, and 7 bases lay in between. The CDR3 bases are TGTGCCATCATGGGGGACTACGAGCAGTACTTC. It is translated as CAIMGDYEQYF.

The chain combines TRBV7-9 with TRBJ2-3; D not resolved. V shed 5 bases and J shed 4 bases, with 10 bases lying between them. The CDR3 has 13 amino acids. Per germline, CDR1 SEHNR and CDR2 FQNEAQ (reference sequence). CDR3 amino acids: CASSPPKADTQYF. CDR3 sequence (DNA): TGTGCCAGCAGCCCCCCAAAGGCAGATACGCAGTATTTT.

This sequence joins TRBV9 and TRBJ2-3, with 15 nucleotides matching TRBD2. CDR1 is SGDLS, CDR2 YYNGEE, per germline. CDR3 length equals 17 residues. The J segment lost 3 bases and the V segment lost 0 bases, leaving 2 bases of the junction unmatched. The CDR3 region has the DNA TGTGCCAGCAGCGTAGTTGGGACTAGCGGGGGGACAGATACGCAGTATTTT. It encodes CASSVVGTSGGTDTQYF.

V is TRBV2 and J is TRBJ2-5; 9 bases line up with TRBD1. From germline, CDR1 is SNHLY and CDR2 FYNNEI. The junction had 3 bases not matched to a gene; V was cut back by 8 bases and J by 2 bases. The CDR3 spans 13 residues. The CDR3 DNA reads TGTGCCAGCCGGACAGGGGTACAAGAGACCCAGTACTTC. The encoded protein is CASRTGVQETQYF.

Comments on this clone: Other DNA variants within this sample encode the same CDR3. The V gene is TRBV5-6, the J gene TRBJ2-5; D call uncertain. Trimming shortened V by 0 bases and J by 1 base, and 7 bases separated the two germline ends. Germline loops: CDR1 SGHDT, CDR2 YYEEEE. The CDR3 length is 14 residues. DNA for the CDR3: TGTGCCAGCAGCTTGGTCGGGCCCCAAGAGACCCAGTACTTC. This translates into CASSLVGPQETQYF.

The chain recombines TRBV29-1 with TRBJ2-3, with 9 bases that match TRBD2. This CDR3 contains 16 residues. The junction had 8 bases not matched to a gene; V was cut back by 4 bases and J by 0 bases. In germline, CDR1 is SQVTM, CDR2 ANQGSEA. The CDR3 DNA reads as TGCAGCGTTGCCGGGGATACTAGCGGGAGCACAGATACGCAGTATTTT. Translated, it gives CSVAGDTSGSTDTQYF.

The chain couples TRBV4-3 to TRBJ1-5, with D maybe TRBD1 (6 bases). CDR3 length equals 15 residues. Between the trimmed V and J ends, which lost 0 bases and 5 bases, there was a span of 11 bases. Germline V gene data show CDR1 as LGHNA and CDR2 as YSLEER. CDR3 residues: CASSQEYRVYQPQHF. The CDR3 DNA reads TGCGCCAGCAGCCAAGAATACAGGGTATATCAGCCCCAGCATTTT.

For the CDR3, the DNA is TGTGCCTGGAGCACACAGGGGGCGCCTGGAAACACCATATATTTT. Translating it yields CAWSTQGAPGNTIYF. V gene TRBV30 combines with J gene TRBJ1-3; 9 bases align to TRBD1. From germline, CDR1 is GTSNPN and CDR2 SVGIG (reference sequence). The CDR3 contains 15 residues. V shed 3 bases, J shed 2 bases, and the junction held 5 bases outside the gene matches.

The CDR3 DNA reads TGTGCCAGCAGCTCGGGACAGGGGGCTACCTACGAGCAGTACTTC. Translating it yields CASSSGQGATYEQYF. The chain is built from TRBV7-6 and TRBJ2-7, with 12 nucleotides matching TRBD1. In germline, CDR1 is SGHVS, CDR2 FNYEAQ. The CDR3 totals 15 residues. V gave up 4 bases and J gave up 2 bases; unmatched junction bases: 3.

The chain couples TRBV10-2 to TRBJ2-3; 7 bases align to TRBD1. Germline V gene data show CDR1 as WSHSY and CDR2 as SAAADI. This CDR3 contains 15 residues. J lost 5 bases, V lost 2 bases, and 7 bases had no gene match. DNA for the CDR3: TGCGCCAGCAGTGAGAGGACAGGAGTAAAAGATACGCAGTATTTT. Amino acids: CASSERTGVKDTQYF.

The chain links TRBV6-1 to TRBJ2-7, with D unclear. V lost 2 bases to trimming and J lost 3 bases, with 11 bases between them. This CDR3 is built from 14 residues. Per the germline V gene, CDR1 is MNHNS and CDR2 is SASEGT. CDR3 protein: CASSEIGLGYEQYF. Here the CDR3 DNA reads TGTGCCAGCAGTGAAATAGGGTTGGGCTACGAGCAGTACTTC.

V gene TRBV7-8 combines with J gene TRBJ2-3; 13 bases agree with TRBD2. The germline CDR1 and CDR2 sequences are SGHVS and FQNEAQ. V shed 5 bases and J 2 bases; nucleotides not matched to a gene: 10. The CDR3 consists of 18 residues. Here the CDR3 reads CASSPRLAGGMNTDTQYF. DNA of the CDR3: TGTGCCAGCAGCCCGAGACTAGCGGGAGGCATGAACACAGATACGCAGTATTTT.